The present TCR beta chain was sequenced within a study of beta chain features in type 1 diabetes (dated by TCRdb to between 2017 and 2018). Regarding the research as a whole: Mean age, gender distribution, total cell number and subset yield were not different between patients and healthy donors. Naive and central memory subsets were obtained from all 30 or so donors, but regulatory and stem cell-like memory subsets were isolated from only 8 patients and about 8 healthy donors. The study compared TCRB repertoires of sorted circulating CD4+ T cell subsets between recently diagnosed type 1 diabetes patients and matched healthy donors. A total of around 100 million sorted cells were examined across all samples, and RNA yield correlated strongly with the number of cells per subset. Beyond this particular receptor, the publication reports: Because cDNA was sequenced instead of genomic DNA, activated cells with high expression could be over-represented, although the groups did not differ in activation or CD3 levels. Naive, central memory and regulatory TCRB repertoires appeared to be more alike among patients than among healthy donors. PCR may preferentially amplify shorter templates, but because patient and control samples were amplified and corrected together, any resulting skew would affect both groups equally. Patients with type 1 diabetes made fewer insertions and deleted more nucleotides at VDJ recombination sites, implying thymic rearrangement abnormalities. Only small numbers of individuals were included in the HLA sub-analyses, which left unresolved whether HLA type had any influence on TCRB rearrangement. A moderate but significant shortening of TCRB CDR3 length was observed in type 1 diabetes patients in all four CD4+ subsets.

This clone was counted only a few times. No antigen is known for it. Base qualities were left out, and no much larger clone turns up one base away. The CDR3 covers 16 residues, taking in both the cysteine and the phenylalanine. CDR3 DNA only is kept here, 48 bases in frame from base 1. Looking up the germline V gene yields CDR1 MDHEN and CDR2 SYDVKM. V ends up 2 bases short and J 1 base short, with an unmatched junction base count of 5. From each donor, a single peripheral blood sample of approximately 0.11 L on average was drawn into heparinised tubes. Using a panel that included CD45RO, CCR7, CD25, CD127, CD95 and CD27, naive, central memory, regulatory and stem cell-like memory CD4+ T cells were sorted on a BD FACSAria II. A purity above 95% was achieved for all sorted populations. PBMCs were separated immediately by Lymphoprep density gradient centrifugation and were stained directly, without being cultured. To minimize batch effects, samples were stained and sorted in pairs, one healthy donor with one patient per experiment.

The entire isolated RNA was reverse transcribed using the High Capacity cDNA Reverse Transcription Kit, and thus expressed TCRB transcripts were sequenced. Deep immunoSEQ sequencing was performed on naive, central memory and regulatory T cell samples, with an average of roughly 3.5 million total reads per sample. Sorted cells were lysed in RLT buffer, and RNA was extracted using DNase-treated RNeasy Micro or Mini kits according to cell number. To prevent cross-contamination, each cell subset was processed individually, whereas patient and healthy donor samples were processed jointly. The immunoSEQ multiplex PCR was used to amplify TCRB sequences from cDNA, generating 87-bp fragments that spanned the CDR3 region. Sequencing of the amplicons was performed on the Illumina HiSeq platform. The paper's processing steps were these. PCR bias was corrected computationally using synthetic template baselines, and reads within Hamming distance 2 were collapsed, with unmergeable singletons discarded. Reads were aligned against IMGT to assign V, D and J genes, CDR3 length and insertions or deletions at six rearrangement sites. Within each subset, clonotype counts were normalized to sorted cell number, and only after that were true diversity and Gini coefficients computed with the tcR R package. The overlap coefficient, calculated on TCRB nucleotide sequences, was used to quantify repertoire sharing. Out-of-frame TCRB sequences from naive cells were analyzed as a proxy for the pre-selection repertoire. This immuneACCESS table, as held by TCRdb, lists in-frame sequences with V and J called but not all clones. Of the missing ones, under half trace to an unresolved V gene in checked studies; the others have no known cause. V and J calls and clone size are those listed in that table; D and trimming were worked out from the DNA. The sample records hundreds of thousands of clones, about 17% of which are singletons. 0.023% of the sample lies in the top ten.

The origin of this receptor is a young woman in good health. Sequenced input: naive CD4+ T cells from blood. Interpreted using the paper, the cell subset or site label stands for: true naive CD4+ T cells. The V gene is TRBV28 and the J gene is TRBJ2-3; TRBD2 lines up with 8 middle nucleotides. This receptor carries the CDR3 CASSLLAGGGTDTQYF. Here is the DNA: TGTGCCAGCAGTTTACTGGCGGGAGGCGGCACAGATACGCAGTATTTT. With all but the CDR3 taken from the reference TRBV28 and TRBJ2-3 genes, the full variable domain is: DVKVTQSSRYLVKRTGEKVFLECVQDMDHENMFWYRQDPGLGLRLIYFSYDVKMKEKGDIPEGYSVSREKKERFSLILESASTNQTSMYLCASSLLAGGGTDTQYFGPGTRLTVL.